These 7 T cell receptor beta chains were all obtained from the same sample, sequenced in a study of CD8 T cells in acute hepatitis C reinfection. The repertoire was sequenced with immunoSEQ multiplex PCR; TCRdb's copy has only in-frame clones and lacks some. This sample yields about 38,000 clones, of which around nine tenths are seen a single time; 0.5% belongs to the top ten. The time point was: naive CD8 control sorted from an acute-time-point sample. Sequencing input: naive CD8+ T cells from PBMCs. These receptors all stem from a man in his thirties or forties with chronic hepatitis C.

The chain recombines TRBV5-6 with TRBJ2-3; D might be TRBD2 (6 bases). Germline CDR1 SGHDT, CDR2 YYEEEE. The V end was cut by 2 bases, the J end by 1 base, with 14 bases between. This CDR3 is built from 16 residues. The CDR3 bases are TGTGCCAGCAGCTTACTAGTTGGGACTCGCACAGATACGCAGTATTTT. Translating it yields CASSLLVGTRTDTQYF. The full variable domain, its missing parts supplied by reference TRBV5-6 and TRBJ2-3, is DAGVTQSPTHLIKTRGQQVTLRCSPKSGHDTVSWYQQALGQGPQFIFQYYEEEERQRGNFPDRFSGHQFPNYSSELNVNALLLGDSALYLCASSLLVGTRTDTQYFGPGTRLTVL.

The chain is built from TRBV19 and TRBJ1-5; D not resolved. The CDR3 extends over 15 amino acids. CDR1 is LNHDA and CDR2 is SQIVND in the germline V gene (reference sequence). Trimming cost V 1 base and J 1 base, with 8 bases left between them. CDR3 nucleotide sequence: TGTGCCAGTAGTATAGCGCGGCAGAGCAATCAGCCCCAGCATTTT. It yields the protein CASSIARQSNQPQHF.

This clone has only one observation. The gene calls are TRBV7-9 and TRBJ2-3; no clear D gene. The V gene's germline CDR1 is SEHNR and CDR2 FQNEAQ (reference sequence). Trimming took 1 base from V and 0 from J, leaving 8 bases between them. The CDR3 has 15 residues. The CDR3 loop is CASSLGATSTDTQYF. The CDR3 region has the DNA TGTGCCAGCAGCTTAGGGGCGACTAGCACAGATACGCAGTATTTT.

The chain recombines TRBV5-6 with TRBJ2-4; unclear D gene. CDR3 size: 12 residues. Trimming removed 6 bases at V and 0 bases at J, with 4 bases between. Per germline, CDR1 SGHDT and CDR2 YYEEEE. The CDR3 region is CASMGAKNIQYF. Written as DNA, the CDR3 is TGTGCCAGCATGGGAGCCAAAAACATTCAGTACTTC.

The V call is TRBV7-2, the J call TRBJ2-7; D not certain. Per germline, CDR1 SGHTA and CDR2 FQGNSA. This CDR3 contains 11 residues. V shed 1 base and J shed 6 bases, with 4 bases lying between them. CDR3 region: CASSLGTEQYF. As DNA, the CDR3 is TGTGCCAGCAGCTTAGGTACCGAGCAGTACTTC.

The chain carries TRBV19 and TRBJ2-3; possibly TRBD1 or TRBD2 for D (5 bases each). Germline V gene sequence: CDR1 LNHDA, CDR2 SQIVND (reference sequence). The germline V and J ends were trimmed by 3 bases and 2 bases, with 12 bases remaining between them. The CDR3 runs to 15 residues. The CDR3 protein is CASSIGTATTDTQYF. CDR3 in DNA: TGTGCCAGTAGTATTGGGACGGCCACCACAGATACGCAGTATTTT.

The CDR3, as DNA: TGTGCCTGGAGTGGCCCCCTTGGGACAGAGAACACCGGGGAGCTGTTTTTT. As protein: CAWSGPLGTENTGELFF. The V gene is TRBV30, the J gene TRBJ2-2; TRBD1 matches at 7 bases. The V segment lost 1 base and the J segment 1 base; nucleotides outside the gene matches: 9. The CDR3 is 17 amino acids. Germline assignment: CDR1 GTSNPN and CDR2 SVGIG (reference sequence). The variable domain in full, with the rest retrieved from reference TRBV30 and TRBJ2-2, is SQTIHQWPATLVQPVGSPLSLECTVEGTSNPNLYWYRQAAGRGLQLLFYSVGIGQISSEVPQNLSASRPQDRQFILSSKKLLLSDSGFYLCAWSGPLGTENTGELFFGEGSRLTVL.